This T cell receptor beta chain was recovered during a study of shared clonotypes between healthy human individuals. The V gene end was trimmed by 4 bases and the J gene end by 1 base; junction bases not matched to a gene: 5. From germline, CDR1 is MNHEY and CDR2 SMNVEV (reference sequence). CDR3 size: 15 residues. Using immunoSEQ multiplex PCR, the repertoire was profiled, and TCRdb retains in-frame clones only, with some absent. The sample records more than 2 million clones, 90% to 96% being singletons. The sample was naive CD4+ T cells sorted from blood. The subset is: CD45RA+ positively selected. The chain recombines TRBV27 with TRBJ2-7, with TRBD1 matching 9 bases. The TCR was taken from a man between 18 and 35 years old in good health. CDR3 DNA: TGTGCCAGCAGTTCGTCCGGGACAGGGTCCTACGAGCAGTACTTC. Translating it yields CASSSSGTGSYEQYF.